The source of this T cell receptor beta chain is a study of blood T cell repertoires in COVID-19. Study at large: Acute-phase and convalescent COVID-19 samples originated in the United States, Italy and Spain. The cDNA or gDNA used as material had been derived from T cells, B-cell-depleted T cells, or PBMCs.

This CDR3 has 18 amino acids. The germline gives CDR1 MDHEN, CDR2 SYDVKM. V lost 3 bases and J 1 base, leaving 22 bases between the germline ends. Seattle researchers signed up patients amid active infection and tracked them longitudinally. Authors' processing steps: Cell counts per sample came from amplifying reference gene primers. Using immunoSEQ multiplex PCR, the repertoire was profiled, and TCRdb retains in-frame clones only, with some absent. V and J calls and clone size are those listed in that table; D and trimming were worked out from the DNA. Counted here are about 100,000 clones, 90% occurring once; the ten biggest clones make up 6.7%.

The sequenced sample was peripheral blood. The TCR comes from a man aged 18 to 35 with COVID-19, enrolled during active disease. The genes are TRBV28 and TRBJ2-7; TRBD2 is a possible D gene (6 bases). This CDR3 reads CASSFYPDPGVRSYEQYF. CDR3 in DNA: TGTGCCAGCAGTTTTTATCCGGACCCGGGGGTTCGGTCCTACGAGCAGTACTTC.